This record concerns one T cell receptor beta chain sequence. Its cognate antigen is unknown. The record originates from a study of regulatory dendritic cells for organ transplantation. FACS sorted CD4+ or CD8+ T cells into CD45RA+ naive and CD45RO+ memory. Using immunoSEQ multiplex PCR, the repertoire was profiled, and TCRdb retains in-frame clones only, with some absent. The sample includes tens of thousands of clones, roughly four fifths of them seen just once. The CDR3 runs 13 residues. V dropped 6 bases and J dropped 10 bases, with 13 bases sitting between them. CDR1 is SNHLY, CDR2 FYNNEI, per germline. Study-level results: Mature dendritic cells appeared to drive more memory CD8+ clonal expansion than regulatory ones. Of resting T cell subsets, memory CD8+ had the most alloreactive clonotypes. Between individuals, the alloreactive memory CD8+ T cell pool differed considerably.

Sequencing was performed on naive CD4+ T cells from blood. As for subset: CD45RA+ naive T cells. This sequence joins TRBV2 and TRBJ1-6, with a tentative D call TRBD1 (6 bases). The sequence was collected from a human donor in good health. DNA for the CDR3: TGTGCCAGCAGGGGACAAGGGGTCTCACCCCTCCACTTT. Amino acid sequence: CASRGQGVSPLHF.